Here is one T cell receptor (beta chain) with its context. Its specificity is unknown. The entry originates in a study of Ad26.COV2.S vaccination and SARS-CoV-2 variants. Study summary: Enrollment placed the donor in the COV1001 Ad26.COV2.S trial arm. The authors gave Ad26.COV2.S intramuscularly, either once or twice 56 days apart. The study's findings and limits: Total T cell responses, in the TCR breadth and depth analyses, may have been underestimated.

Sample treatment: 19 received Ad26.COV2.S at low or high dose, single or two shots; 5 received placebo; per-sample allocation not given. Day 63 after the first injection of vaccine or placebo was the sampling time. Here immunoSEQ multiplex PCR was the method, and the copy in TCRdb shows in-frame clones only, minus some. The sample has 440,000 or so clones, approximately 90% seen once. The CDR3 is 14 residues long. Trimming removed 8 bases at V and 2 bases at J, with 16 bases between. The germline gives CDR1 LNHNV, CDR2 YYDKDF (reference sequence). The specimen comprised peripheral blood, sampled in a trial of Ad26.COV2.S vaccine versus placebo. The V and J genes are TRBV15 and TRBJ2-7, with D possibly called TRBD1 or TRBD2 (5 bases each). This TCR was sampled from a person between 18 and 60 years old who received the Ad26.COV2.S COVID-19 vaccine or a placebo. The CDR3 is CATGDRGAPYEQYF. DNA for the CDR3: TGTGCCACCGGGGACCGCGGCGCCCCCTACGAGCAGTACTTC.